This TCR beta chain stems from a study of T cells in Graves' hyperthyroidism and ophthalmopathy (dated by TCRdb to between 2018 and 2021). Background on the whole study: Peripheral blood samples were taken at the time of initial diagnosis, prior to any treatment. To identify TCR V-J signatures that set the groups apart, the researchers used a discovery cohort of about a hundred patients, made up of under 50 with Graves' ophthalmopathy and around 58 with stable Graves' hyperthyroidism. Prospective prediction of ophthalmopathy was tested in an independent validation cohort of 18 to 20 hyperthyroidism patients and around 16 patients who later progressed to ophthalmopathy. For training and testing, the roughly 93 patients in the discovery cohort were randomly divided in a 7:3 ratio. In more than 5 Graves' hyperthyroidism patients, the study also compared T-cell repertoires from thyroid tissue with T-cell repertoires from blood. After blood sampling, hyperthyroidism patients were treated with methimazole at a starting dose of 30 mg daily, and ophthalmopathy patients were treated with high-dose intravenous methylprednisolone. According to the paper, TCR Vbeta CDR3 sequencing was carried out on 135 peripheral blood samples, which came from more than 40 ophthalmopathy, roughly 75 hyperthyroidism and about 17 progressor patients.

A patient counted as having stable Graves' hyperthyroidism if no progression to ophthalmopathy occurred over 18 months of follow-up. The hyperthyroidism patients were between 18 and 65 years old and newly diagnosed, with a disease duration of less than 2 months. The study excluded patients with uncontrolled infections, other autoimmune diseases, pregnancy or lactation. Diagnoses were established on the basis of clinical symptoms, serum thyroxine and TRAb, thyroid ultrasound, and orbital computed tomography. PBMCs were isolated from 7.5 to 10 ml of fresh peripheral blood by Ficoll-Paque density gradient centrifugation. Total RNA was extracted with Trizol reagent, and quality was checked on an Agilent 2100 Bioanalyzer. Study-wide conclusions, independent of this receptor: A 13 V-J signature model separated ophthalmopathy from stable hyperthyroidism, with approximately 87% sensitivity and approximately 81% specificity in cross-validation and 80%/75% in testing. No statistical method was used to fix the sample size in advance, and group allocation was not hidden from the investigators. In validation, the model predicted progression to ophthalmopathy a median of about 5.9 months before onset, with roughly 68% sensitivity and 72.22% specificity. Most expanded thyroid clonotypes (frequency above 0.001) were also detected in blood, suggesting blood repertoires may reflect thyroid immune responses.

The TCR beta CDR3 regions were amplified from RNA transcripts. The first round of RT-PCR for the TCR CDR3 was performed with the HTBI primer set and the Qiagen OneStep RT-PCR kit. Libraries were constructed in a second round of multiplex PCR, after which size selection and purification were carried out. Sequencing of the libraries was done on an Illumina HiSeq2000 using paired-end 100 bp reads. The source study handled its data this way. SOAPnuke was used to process the raw data, with reads discarded if the reads contained adapters or uncalled bases, had a mean Phred below 15, or lacked an exact constant-primer or identifier match. COPE v1.2.5 was used to merge high-quality paired reads, and clonotypes were defined as unique nucleotide sequences. Clonotypes were aligned to IMGT TRBV, TRBD and TRBJ reference segments using MiTCR v1.1. Only V-J combinations with frequency above 0.0001, covering 99% to 99.2% of repertoires, were analysed. The TCS score was defined as the ratio of F50 (clonal expansion) to E x V (chaos), calculated using BLOSUM62-based TCRdist between CDR3 peptides within each V-J. Welch's t-statistics and random forest reduced fewer than 550 V-J features to 13, which were used in a naive Bayes classifier (R e1071). Clones were called with MiXCR by TCRdb after fastp trimmed the public reads at Q25, and only in-frame beta chains were retained. Under each unique CDR3 protein, matching rows form one entry showing the most common genes and DNA. In this record, the V and J calls reflect TCRdb's handling and not the investigators' own analysis. The sample table lists 400,000 to 600,000 distinct CDR3 sequences, around 21% of them with a count of one. The ten biggest clones cover about 25% of the sample.

Of note for this clonotype: Its target antigen remains unknown. No quality values exist for individual bases; no much larger clone is one base distant.

Taken from the germline V gene, the CDR1 and CDR2 loops are MNHEY and SVGEGT. The V end gives up 5 bases and the J end 7 bases, leaving 4 bases in the junction not matched to a gene. The CDR3 sequence holds 14 residues, the cysteine and phenylalanine included. Only the CDR3 DNA stays, 42 bases, in frame from base 1. Recombination connected TRBV6-2 or TRBV6-3 to TRBJ1-6, with 8 junctional bases fitting TRBD1. The sample taken for sequencing was blood. The sequence came from a man between 18 and 29 years old with Graves' hyperthyroidism. CDR3 protein: CASSPRGQNSPLHF. The DNA sequence is TGTGCCAGCAGTCCCAGGGGGCAGAATTCACCCCTCCACTTT.